The present entry profiles one T cell receptor (beta chain) with its context. This record belongs to a study of blood T cell repertoires in COVID-19. The CDR3 spans 15 residues. CDR1 and CDR2 from the germline V gene are LNHDA and SQIVND (reference sequence). The germline V and J ends were trimmed by 5 bases and 5 bases, with 15 bases remaining between them. The protocol was immunoSEQ multiplex PCR, while the TCRdb copy is restricted to in-frame clones and leaves out a portion. The table has 300,000 or so clones, 80% to 90% seen once. The source of this sequence is a woman between 50 and 59 years old who had recovered from COVID-19. The rearrangement joins TRBV19 to TRBJ1-4; the D gene is possibly TRBD1 (5 bases). Source material: peripheral blood. CDR3 sequence: CASSPPGLLNEKLFF. The CDR3, as DNA: TGTGCCAGTAGTCCGCCGGGACTCCTCAATGAAAAACTGTTTTTT.